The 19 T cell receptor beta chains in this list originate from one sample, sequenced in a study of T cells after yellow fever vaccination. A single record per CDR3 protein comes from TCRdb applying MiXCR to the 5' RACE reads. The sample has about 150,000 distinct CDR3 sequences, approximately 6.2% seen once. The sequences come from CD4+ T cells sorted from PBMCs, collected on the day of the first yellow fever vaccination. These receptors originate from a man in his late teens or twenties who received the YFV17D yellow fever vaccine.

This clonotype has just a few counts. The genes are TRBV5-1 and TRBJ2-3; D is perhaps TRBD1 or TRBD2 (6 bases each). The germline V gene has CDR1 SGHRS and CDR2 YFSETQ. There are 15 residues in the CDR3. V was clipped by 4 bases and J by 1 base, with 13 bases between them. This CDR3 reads CASSDWRGGTDTQYF. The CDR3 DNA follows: TGCGCCAGCAGCGATTGGAGGGGGGGCACAGATACGCAGTATTTT.

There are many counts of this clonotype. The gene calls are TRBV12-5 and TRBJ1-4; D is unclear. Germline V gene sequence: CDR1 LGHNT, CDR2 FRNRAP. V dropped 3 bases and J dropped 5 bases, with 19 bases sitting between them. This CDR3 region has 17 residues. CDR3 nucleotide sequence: TGTGCTAGTGGTTTCGTGAGTGCGCCGGACCCAAATGAAAAACTGTTTTTT. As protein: CASGFVSAPDPNEKLFF.

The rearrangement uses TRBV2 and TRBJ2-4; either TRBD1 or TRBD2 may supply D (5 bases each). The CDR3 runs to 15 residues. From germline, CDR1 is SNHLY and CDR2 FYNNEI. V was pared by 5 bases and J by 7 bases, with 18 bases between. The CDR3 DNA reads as TGTGCCAGCAGTCCCCCATTTGAGGGGAAGAACATTCAGTACTTC. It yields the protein CASSPPFEGKNIQYF.

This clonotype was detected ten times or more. The CDR3 DNA is TGCGCCAGCAGCTTGTCGGCAGCCTACAATGAGCAGTTCTTC. This translates into CASSLSAAYNEQFF. The rearrangement links TRBV5-1 to TRBJ2-1; D gene unclear. CDR3 length: 14 residues. The V gene's germline CDR1 is SGHRS and CDR2 YFSETQ. V was trimmed by 1 base and J by 2 bases, leaving 7 bases between them.

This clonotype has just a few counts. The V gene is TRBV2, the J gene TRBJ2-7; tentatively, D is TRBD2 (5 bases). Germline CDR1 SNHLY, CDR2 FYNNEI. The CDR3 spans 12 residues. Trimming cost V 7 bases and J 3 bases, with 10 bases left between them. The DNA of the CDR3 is TGTGCCAGCACCGAGGGCTACTACGAGCAGTACTTC. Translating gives CASTEGYYEQYF.

CDR3 coding DNA: TGTGCCAGCAGCTTAGTCACGGTTAACTATGGCTACACCTTC. Protein: CASSLVTVNYGYTF. The chain joins TRBV11-2 to TRBJ1-2, with D hard to call. The CDR3 runs to 14 residues. Germline-derived CDR1 and CDR2 are SGHAT and FQNNGV. V lost 1 base to trimming and J lost 1 base, with 7 bases between them.

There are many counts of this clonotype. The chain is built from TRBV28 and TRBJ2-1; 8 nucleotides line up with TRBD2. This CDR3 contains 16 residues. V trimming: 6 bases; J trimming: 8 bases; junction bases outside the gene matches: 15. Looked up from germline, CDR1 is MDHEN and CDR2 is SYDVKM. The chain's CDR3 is CASRRPGGFLVDEQFF. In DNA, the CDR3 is TGTGCCAGCAGACGACCGGGGGGGTTTTTGGTCGATGAGCAGTTCTTC.

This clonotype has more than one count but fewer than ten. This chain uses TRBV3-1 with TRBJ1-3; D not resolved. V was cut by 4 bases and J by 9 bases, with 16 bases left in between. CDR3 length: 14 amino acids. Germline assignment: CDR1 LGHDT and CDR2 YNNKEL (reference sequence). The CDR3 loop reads CASSLGGGRATIYF. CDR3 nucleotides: TGTGCCAGCAGCCTGGGCGGCGGTCGGGCCACCATATATTTT.

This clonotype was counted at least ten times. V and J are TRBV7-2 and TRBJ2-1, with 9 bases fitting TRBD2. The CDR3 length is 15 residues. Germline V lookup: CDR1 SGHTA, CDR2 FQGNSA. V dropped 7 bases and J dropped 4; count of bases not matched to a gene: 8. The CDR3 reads CASIQAGGGYNEQFF. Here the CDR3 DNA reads TGTGCCAGCATCCAAGCGGGGGGCGGATACAATGAGCAGTTCTTC. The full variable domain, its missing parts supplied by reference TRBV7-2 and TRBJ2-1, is GAGVSQSPSNKVTEKGKDVELRCDPISGHTALYWYRQSLGQGLEFLIYFQGNSAPDKSGLPSDRFSAERTGGSVSTLTIQRTQQEDSAVYLCASIQAGGGYNEQFFGPGTRLTVL.

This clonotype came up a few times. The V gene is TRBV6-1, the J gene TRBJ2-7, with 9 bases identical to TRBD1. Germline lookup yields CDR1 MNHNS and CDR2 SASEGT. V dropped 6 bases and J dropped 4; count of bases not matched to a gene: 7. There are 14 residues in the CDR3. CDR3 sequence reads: CASRKPGQGYEQYF. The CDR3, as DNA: TGTGCCAGCAGAAAACCGGGACAGGGTTACGAGCAGTACTTC.

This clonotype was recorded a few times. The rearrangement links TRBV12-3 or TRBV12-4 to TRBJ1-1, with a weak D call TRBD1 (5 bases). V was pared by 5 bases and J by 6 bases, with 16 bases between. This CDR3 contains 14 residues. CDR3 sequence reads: CASSPRAGEAEAFF. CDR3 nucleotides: TGTGCCAGCAGTCCTAGGGCGGGGGAGGCTGAAGCTTTCTTT.

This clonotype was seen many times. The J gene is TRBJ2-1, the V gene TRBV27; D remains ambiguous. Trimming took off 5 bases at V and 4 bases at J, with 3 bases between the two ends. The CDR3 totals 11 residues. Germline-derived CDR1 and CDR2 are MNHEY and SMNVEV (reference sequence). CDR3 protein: CASSKYNEQFF. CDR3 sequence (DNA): TGTGCCAGCAGTAAGTACAATGAGCAGTTCTTC.

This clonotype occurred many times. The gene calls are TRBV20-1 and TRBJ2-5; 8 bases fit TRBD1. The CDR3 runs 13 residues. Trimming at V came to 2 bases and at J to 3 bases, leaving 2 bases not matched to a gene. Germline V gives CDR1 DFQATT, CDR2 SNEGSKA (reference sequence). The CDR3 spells CSARRTGKETQYF. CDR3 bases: TGCAGTGCTAGACGGACAGGGAAAGAGACCCAGTACTTC.

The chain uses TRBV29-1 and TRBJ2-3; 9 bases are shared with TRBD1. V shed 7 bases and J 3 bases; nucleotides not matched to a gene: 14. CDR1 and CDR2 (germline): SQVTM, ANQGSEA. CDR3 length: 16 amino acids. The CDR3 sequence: CSGYKLVGTGTDTQYF. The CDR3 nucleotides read TGCAGCGGGTATAAATTGGTCGGGACAGGGACAGATACGCAGTATTTT.

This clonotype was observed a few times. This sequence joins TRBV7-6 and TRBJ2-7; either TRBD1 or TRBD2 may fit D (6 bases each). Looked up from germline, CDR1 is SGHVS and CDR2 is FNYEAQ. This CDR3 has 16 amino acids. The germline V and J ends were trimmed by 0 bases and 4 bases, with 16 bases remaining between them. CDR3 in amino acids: CASSLAHPRGGYEQYV. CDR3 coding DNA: TGTGCCAGCAGCTTAGCGCATCCCAGGGGAGGTTACGAGCAGTACGTC.

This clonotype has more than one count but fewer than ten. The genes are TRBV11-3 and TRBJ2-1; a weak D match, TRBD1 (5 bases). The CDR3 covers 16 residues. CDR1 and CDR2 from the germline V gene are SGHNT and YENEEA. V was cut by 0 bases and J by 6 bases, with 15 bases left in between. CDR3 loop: CASSLDAAGWGNEQFF. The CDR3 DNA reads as TGTGCCAGCAGCTTAGATGCGGCAGGGTGGGGCAATGAGCAGTTCTTC.

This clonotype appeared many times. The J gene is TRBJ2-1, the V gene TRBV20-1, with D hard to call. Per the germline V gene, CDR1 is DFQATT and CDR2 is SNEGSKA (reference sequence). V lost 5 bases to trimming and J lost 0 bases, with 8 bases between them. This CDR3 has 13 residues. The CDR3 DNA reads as TGCAGTGCTGACCAGAGCTCCTACAATGAGCAGTTCTTC. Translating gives CSADQSSYNEQFF.

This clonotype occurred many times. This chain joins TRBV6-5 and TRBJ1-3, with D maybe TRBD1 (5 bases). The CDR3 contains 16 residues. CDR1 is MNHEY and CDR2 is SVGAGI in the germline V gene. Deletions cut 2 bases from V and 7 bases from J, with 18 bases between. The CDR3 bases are TGTGCCAGCAGTTACGCGGGGCAGGGTAGTCGGAACACCATATATTTT. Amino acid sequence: CASSYAGQGSRNTIYF.

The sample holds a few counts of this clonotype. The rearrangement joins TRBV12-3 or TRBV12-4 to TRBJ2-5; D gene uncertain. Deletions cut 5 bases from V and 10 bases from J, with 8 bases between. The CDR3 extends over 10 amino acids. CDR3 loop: CASSGPVQYF. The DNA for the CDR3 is TGTGCCAGCAGTGGCCCGGTCCAGTACTTC.